Listed below are T cell receptor beta chains from one sample, sequenced in a study of T-cell memory formation after mild COVID-19. TCRdb reprocessed the 5' RACE reads with MiXCR, giving one entry per CDR3 protein. Seen here are about 150,000 distinct CDR3 sequences, more than 14% observed once, and the top ten hold over 12%. The sample taken for sequencing was PBMCs or a T cell subset sorted from them (not recorded which). The receptors shown here come from an adult woman who had mild COVID-19 (a few samples of this study predate the infection). Cell type and time point are not known. Both conserved end residues are part of each CDR3. D genes are given only for firm matches. The size field is filled for only some rows; it gives once, few, many or a size class.

TRBD2	.	TRBV9	TRBJ2-3	TGTGCCAGCAGCGTAGCGGGGGGACCTTTCCCCAACACAGATACGCAGTATTTT	CASSVAGGPFPNTDTQYF
TRBD2	.	TRBV12-3/TRBV12-4	TRBJ2-3	TGTGCCAGCAGTTTATCGCGGGGGGCCACAGATACGCAGTATTTT	CASSLSRGATDTQYF
TRBD2	few	TRBV20-1	TRBJ2-3	TGCAGTGCTAGCTCTAGCGGGAGTGTAGGTGGAACAGATACGCAGTATTTT	CSASSSGSVGGTDTQYF
TRBD1	.	TRBV20-1	TRBJ2-2	TGCAGTGCTAGTCCCACGGGGGGACAGGGAGGGGGGAACACCGGGGAGCTGTTTTTT	CSASPTGGQGGGNTGELFF
.	few	TRBV29-1	TRBJ2-7	TGCAGCGTTGGACCAGGGGACTACGAGCAGTACTTC	CSVGPGDYEQYF
TRBD1	.	TRBV20-1	TRBJ2-1	TGCAGTGCGAGAGCTAGCCTAAACTCCGGGACAGGGGCGCACAATGAGCAGTTCTTC	CSARASLNSGTGAHNEQFF
TRBD2	.	TRBV2	TRBJ2-1	TGTGCCAGCAGGGATCTAGCGGGCCTGTACAATGAGCAGTTCTTC	CASRDLAGLYNEQFF
.	few	TRBV10-2	TRBJ2-7	TGCGCCAGCAGTATAGGTTCCGAGCAGTACTTC	CASSIGSEQYF
TRBD2	few	TRBV18	TRBJ2-1	TGTGCCAGCTCCTTGGGACTAGCGGGACCCAACAATGAGCAGTTCTTC	CASSLGLAGPNNEQFF
TRBD2	few	TRBV20-1	TRBJ2-5	TGCAGTGCTAGAGATGTACCACTAGCGGGAGGCGGGTTCCAAGAGACCCAGTACTTC	CSARDVPLAGGGFQETQYF
.	.	TRBV9	TRBJ2-2	TGTGCCAGCAACTACAGGGATCGGGGCACCGGGGAGCTGTTTTTT	CASNYRDRGTGELFF
.	.	TRBV29-1	TRBJ1-1	TGCAGCGTTTATACTTTGACTGAAGCTTTCTTT	CSVYTLTEAFF
.	.	TRBV4-1	TRBJ1-5	TGCGCCAGCAGCCAAGGGGAACAGCCCCAGCATTTT	CASSQGEQPQHF
TRBD1	.	TRBV7-2	TRBJ1-3	TGTGCCAGCAGCTTAGGTACAGGGGGAACTGGAAACACCATATATTTT	CASSLGTGGTGNTIYF
TRBD1	many	TRBV4-1	TRBJ2-5	TGCGCCAGCAGCCATGGACAGGGGGGACAAGAGACCCAGTACTTC	CASSHGQGGQETQYF
.	few	TRBV6-2/TRBV6-3	TRBJ1-2	TGTGCCAGCAGCCGCATGGATTCAAAGGGCTATGGCTACACCTTC	CASSRMDSKGYGYTF
.	once	TRBV19	TRBJ2-1	TGTGCCAGTAGTGGGGGGATCTACAATGAGCAGTTCTTC	CASSGGIYNEQFF
.	.	TRBV6-2/TRBV6-3	TRBJ2-2	TGTGCCAGCAGTACGTCTAGCGAAGGCGGGGAGCTGTTTTTT	CASSTSSEGGELFF
TRBD2	.	TRBV7-7	TRBJ2-3	TGTGCCGTCCGCGGGGGGGGCACAGATACGCAGTATTTT	CAVRGGGTDTQYF
.	few	TRBV7-2	TRBJ2-7	TGTGCCAGCAGCTTAGTTTCGAACAGGCTCTCCTACGAGCAGTACTTC	CASSLVSNRLSYEQYF
.	many	TRBV6-4	TRBJ2-2	TGTGCCAGCAGTGACTCGAGGGGTTCGAACACCGGGGAGCTGTTTTTT	CASSDSRGSNTGELFF
TRBD1	.	TRBV7-8	TRBJ2-5	TGTGCCAGCAGCTTTACCCGGACAGGACAAGAGACCCAGTACTTC	CASSFTRTGQETQYF
.	.	TRBV5-1	TRBJ2-2	TGCGCCAGCAGCGGCCCTAGCAGGACCGGGGAGCTGTTTTTT	CASSGPSRTGELFF
TRBD2	few	TRBV9	TRBJ2-1	TGTGCCAGCAGTCCCTATAGCGGGACTAAGGGAAATGAGCAGTTCTTC	CASSPYSGTKGNEQFF
TRBD1	.	TRBV6-6	TRBJ1-5	TGTGCCAGCAGTACCGACAGGGGAAGTCAGCCCCAGCATTTT	CASSTDRGSQPQHF
TRBD1	few	TRBV13	TRBJ2-7	TGTGCCAGCAGCTTAGGGGACAGGGGTGCCTACGAGCAGTACTTC	CASSLGDRGAYEQYF
.	few	TRBV30	TRBJ2-3	TGTGCCTGGAGTGTCAGTTCAGATACGCAGTATTTT	CAWSVSSDTQYF